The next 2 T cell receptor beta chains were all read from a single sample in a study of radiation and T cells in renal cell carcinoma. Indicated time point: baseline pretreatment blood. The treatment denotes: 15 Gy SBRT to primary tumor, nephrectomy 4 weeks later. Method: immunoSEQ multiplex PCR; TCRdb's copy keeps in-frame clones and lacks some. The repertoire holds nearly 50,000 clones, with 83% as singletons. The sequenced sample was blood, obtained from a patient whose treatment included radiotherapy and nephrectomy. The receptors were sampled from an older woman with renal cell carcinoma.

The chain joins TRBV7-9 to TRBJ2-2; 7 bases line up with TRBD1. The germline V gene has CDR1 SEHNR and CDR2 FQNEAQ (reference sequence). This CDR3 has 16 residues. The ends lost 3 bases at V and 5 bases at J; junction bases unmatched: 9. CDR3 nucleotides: TGTGCCAGCAGCTTCAGGACAGGACCAGGGACCGGGGAGCTGTTTTTT. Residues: CASSFRTGPGTGELFF. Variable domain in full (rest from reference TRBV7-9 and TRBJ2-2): DTGVSQNPRHKITKRGQNVTFRCDPISEHNRLYWYRQTLGQGPEFLTYFQNEAQLEKSRLLSDRFSAERPKGSFSTLEIQRTEQGDSAMYLCASSFRTGPGTGELFFGEGSRLTVL.

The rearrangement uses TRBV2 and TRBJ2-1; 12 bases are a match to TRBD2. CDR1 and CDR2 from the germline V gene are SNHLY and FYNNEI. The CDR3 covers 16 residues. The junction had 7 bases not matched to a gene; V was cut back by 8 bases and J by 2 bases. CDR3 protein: CASSSGRGSTYNEQFF. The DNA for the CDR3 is TGTGCCAGCTCTAGCGGGAGGGGGAGTACCTACAATGAGCAGTTCTTC.